This T cell receptor beta chain appears in the sequencing data of a study of T cell responses to AZD1222 COVID-19 vaccine. Study results and limitations: After the peak T cell response, and only then, were repertoires sampled. Compared with day 0, the breadth and depth of the Spike-specific TCR repertoire rose significantly after two doses of AZD1222.

Germline CDR1 SGHAT, CDR2 FQNNGV. CDR3 length: 11 residues. Trimming pared 4 bases from V and 12 bases from J, leaving 10 bases between. Assay: immunoSEQ multiplex PCR; the TCRdb copy retains only in-frame clones and omits some. The sample lists around 35,000 clones, under 90% occurring once. Concerning this clone itself: Its antigen is unidentified.

The sequence derives from an adult who received the AZD1222 COVID-19 vaccine. The rearrangement joins TRBV11-2 to TRBJ2-1; a weak D match, TRBD2 (6 bases). This specimen was peripheral blood, taken 28 days after the second AZD1222 dose. The CDR3 spells CASSYRTMQFF. The DNA of the CDR3 is TGTGCCAGCAGCTATCGGACTATGCAGTTCTTC.